This T cell receptor (beta chain) was sequenced for a study of T-cell memory formation after mild COVID-19. TCRdb called the 5' RACE reads again in MiXCR, with one record for every CDR3 protein. The data show around 500,000 distinct CDR3 sequences, roughly 20% seen once. Germline loops: CDR1 SGHVS, CDR2 FQNEAQ. Trimming took 4 bases from V and 8 from J, leaving 18 bases between them. This CDR3 has 15 amino acids. The sequence came from an adult woman who had mild COVID-19 (a few samples of this study predate the infection). Cell type and time point are not known. This chain joins TRBV7-8 and TRBJ2-1; a possible D gene is TRBD1 (5 bases). Material: PBMCs or a T cell subset sorted from them (not recorded which). CDR3 nucleotides: TGTGCCAGCAGCTCAGAATTACAGGTACTGGATGAGCAGTTCTTC. Amino acids: CASSSELQVLDEQFF.